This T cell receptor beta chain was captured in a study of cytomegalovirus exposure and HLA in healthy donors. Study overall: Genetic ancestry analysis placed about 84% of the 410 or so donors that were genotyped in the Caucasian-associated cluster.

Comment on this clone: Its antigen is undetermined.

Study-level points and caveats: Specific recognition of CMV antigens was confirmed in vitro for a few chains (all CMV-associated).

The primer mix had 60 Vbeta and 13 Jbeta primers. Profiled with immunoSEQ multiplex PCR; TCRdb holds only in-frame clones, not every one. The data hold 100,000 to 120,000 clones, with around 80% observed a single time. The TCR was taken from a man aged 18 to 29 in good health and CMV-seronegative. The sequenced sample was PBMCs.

The DNA of the CDR3 is TGTGCCAGCAGGGCCCTAGCTCCCCAGACCCAGTACTTC. It translates to CASRALAPQTQYF. The genes are TRBV28 and TRBJ2-5; a weak D match, TRBD2 (5 bases). V shed 6 bases and J shed 6 bases, with 14 bases lying between them. In germline, CDR1 is MDHEN, CDR2 SYDVKM. The CDR3 contains 13 residues.